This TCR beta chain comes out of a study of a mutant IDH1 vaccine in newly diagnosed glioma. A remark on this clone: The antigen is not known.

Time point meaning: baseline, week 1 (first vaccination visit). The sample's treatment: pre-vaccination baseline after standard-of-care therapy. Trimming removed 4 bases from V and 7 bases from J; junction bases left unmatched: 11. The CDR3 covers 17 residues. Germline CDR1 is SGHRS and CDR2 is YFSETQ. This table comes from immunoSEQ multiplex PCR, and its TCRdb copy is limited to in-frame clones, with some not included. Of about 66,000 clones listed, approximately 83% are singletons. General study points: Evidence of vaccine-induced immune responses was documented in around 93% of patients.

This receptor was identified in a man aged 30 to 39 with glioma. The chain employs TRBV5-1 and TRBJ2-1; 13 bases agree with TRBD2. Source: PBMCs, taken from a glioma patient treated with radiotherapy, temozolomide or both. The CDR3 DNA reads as TGCGCCAGCAGCCAGGGACTAGCGGGATACACTAAAAATGAGCAGTTCTTC. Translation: CASSQGLAGYTKNEQFF.